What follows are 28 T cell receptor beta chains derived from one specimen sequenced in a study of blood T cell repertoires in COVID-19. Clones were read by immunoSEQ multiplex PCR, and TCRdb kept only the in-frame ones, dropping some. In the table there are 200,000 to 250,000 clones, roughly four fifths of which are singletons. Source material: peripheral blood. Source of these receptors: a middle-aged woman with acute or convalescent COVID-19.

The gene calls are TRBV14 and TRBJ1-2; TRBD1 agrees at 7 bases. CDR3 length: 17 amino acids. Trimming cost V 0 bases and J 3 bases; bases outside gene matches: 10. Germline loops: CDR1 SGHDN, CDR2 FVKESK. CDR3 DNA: TGTGCCAGCAGCCAAGACCTTCGGACAGGTTCCTACTATGGCTACACCTTC. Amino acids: CASSQDLRTGSYYGYTF. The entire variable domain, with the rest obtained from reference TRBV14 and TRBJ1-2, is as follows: EAGVTQFPSHSVIEKGQTVTLRCDPISGHDNLYWYRRVMGKEIKFLLHFVKESKQDESGMPNNRFLAERTGGTYSTLKVQPAELEDSGVYFCASSQDLRTGSYYGYTFGSGTRLTVV.

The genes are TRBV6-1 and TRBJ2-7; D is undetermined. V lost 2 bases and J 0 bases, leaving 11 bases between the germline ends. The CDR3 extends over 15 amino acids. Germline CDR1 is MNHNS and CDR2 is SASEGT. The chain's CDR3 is CASSETHVSSYEQYF. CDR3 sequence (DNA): TGTGCCAGCAGTGAAACGCACGTGAGCTCCTACGAGCAGTACTTC.

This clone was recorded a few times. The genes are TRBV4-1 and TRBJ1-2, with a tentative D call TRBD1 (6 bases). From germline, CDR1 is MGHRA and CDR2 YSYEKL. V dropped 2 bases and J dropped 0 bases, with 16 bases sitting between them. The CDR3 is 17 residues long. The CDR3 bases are TGCGCCAGCAGCCAATTTAAGACAGGACGAGCTAACTATGGCTACACCTTC. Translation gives CASSQFKTGRANYGYTF.

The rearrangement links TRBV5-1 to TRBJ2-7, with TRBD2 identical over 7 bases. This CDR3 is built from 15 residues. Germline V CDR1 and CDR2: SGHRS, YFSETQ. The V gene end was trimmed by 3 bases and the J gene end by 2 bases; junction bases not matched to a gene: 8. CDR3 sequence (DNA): TGCGCCAGCAGCTGGGGGGGGACTGTTCCCTACGAGCAGTACTTC. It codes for CASSWGGTVPYEQYF.

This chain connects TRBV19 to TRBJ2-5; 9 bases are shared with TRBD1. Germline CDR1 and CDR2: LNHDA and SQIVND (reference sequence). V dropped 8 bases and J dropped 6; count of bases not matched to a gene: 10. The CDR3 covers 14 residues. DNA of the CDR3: TGTGCCAGTTGTCTCGGGACAGGGAGACAGACCCAGTACTTC. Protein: CASCLGTGRQTQYF.

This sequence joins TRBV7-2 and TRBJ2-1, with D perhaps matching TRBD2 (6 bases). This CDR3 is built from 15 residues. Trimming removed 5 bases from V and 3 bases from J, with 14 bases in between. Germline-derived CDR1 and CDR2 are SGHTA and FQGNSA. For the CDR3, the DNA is TGTGCCAGCAGCCCCCTTTCGGGGGTCTACAATGAGCAGTTCTTC. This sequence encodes CASSPLSGVYNEQFF. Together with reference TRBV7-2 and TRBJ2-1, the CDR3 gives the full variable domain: GAGVSQSPSNKVTEKGKDVELRCDPISGHTALYWYRQSLGQGLEFLIYFQGNSAPDKSGLPSDRFSAERTGGSVSTLTIQRTQQEDSAVYLCASSPLSGVYNEQFFGPGTRLTVL.

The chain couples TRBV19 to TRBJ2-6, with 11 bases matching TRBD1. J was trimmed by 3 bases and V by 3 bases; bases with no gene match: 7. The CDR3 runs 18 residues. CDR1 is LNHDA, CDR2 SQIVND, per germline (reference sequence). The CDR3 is CASSMGPGTGGGANVLTF. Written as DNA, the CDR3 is TGTGCCAGTAGTATGGGACCCGGGACAGGGGGTGGGGCCAACGTCCTGACTTTC.

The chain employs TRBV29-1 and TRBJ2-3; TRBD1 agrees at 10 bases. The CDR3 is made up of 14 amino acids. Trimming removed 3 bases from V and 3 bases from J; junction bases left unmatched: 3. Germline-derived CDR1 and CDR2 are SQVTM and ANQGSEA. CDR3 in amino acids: CSVDRDRGTDTQYF. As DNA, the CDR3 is TGCAGCGTTGATAGGGACAGGGGAACAGATACGCAGTATTTT.

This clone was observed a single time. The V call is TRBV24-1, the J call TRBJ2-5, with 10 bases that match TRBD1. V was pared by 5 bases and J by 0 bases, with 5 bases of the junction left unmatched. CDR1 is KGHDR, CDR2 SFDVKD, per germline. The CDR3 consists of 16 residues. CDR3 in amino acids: CATSVRTGGDQETQYF. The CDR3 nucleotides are TGTGCCACCAGTGTAAGGACAGGGGGGGACCAAGAGACCCAGTACTTC.

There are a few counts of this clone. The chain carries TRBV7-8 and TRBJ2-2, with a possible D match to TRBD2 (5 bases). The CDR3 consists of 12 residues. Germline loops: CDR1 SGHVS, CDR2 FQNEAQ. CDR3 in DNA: TGTGTAGAGAGGGTCGTCACCGGGGAGCTGTTTTTT. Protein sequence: CVERVVTGELFF.

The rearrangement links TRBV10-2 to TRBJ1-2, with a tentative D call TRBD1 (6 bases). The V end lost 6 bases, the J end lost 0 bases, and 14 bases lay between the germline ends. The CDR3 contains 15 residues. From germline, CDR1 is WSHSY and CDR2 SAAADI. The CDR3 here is CASRNRDKANYGYTF. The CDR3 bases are TGCGCCAGCAGAAACCGGGACAAGGCTAACTATGGCTACACCTTC.

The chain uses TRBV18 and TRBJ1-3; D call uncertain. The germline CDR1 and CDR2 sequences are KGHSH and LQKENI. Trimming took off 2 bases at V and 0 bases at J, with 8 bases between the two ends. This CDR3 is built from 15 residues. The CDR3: CASSPGESSGNTIYF. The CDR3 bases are TGTGCCAGCTCACCAGGAGAGAGCTCTGGAAACACCATATATTTT.

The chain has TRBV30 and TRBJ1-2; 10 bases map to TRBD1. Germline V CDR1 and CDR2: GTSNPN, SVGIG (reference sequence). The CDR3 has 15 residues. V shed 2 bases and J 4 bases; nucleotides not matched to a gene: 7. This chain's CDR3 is CAWSLPGQGLYGYTF. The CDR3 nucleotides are TGTGCCTGGAGTCTCCCGGGACAGGGGCTCTATGGCTACACCTTC. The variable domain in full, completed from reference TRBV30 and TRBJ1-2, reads SQTIHQWPATLVQPVGSPLSLECTVEGTSNPNLYWYRQAAGRGLQLLFYSVGIGQISSEVPQNLSASRPQDRQFILSSKKLLLSDSGFYLCAWSLPGQGLYGYTFGSGTRLTVV.

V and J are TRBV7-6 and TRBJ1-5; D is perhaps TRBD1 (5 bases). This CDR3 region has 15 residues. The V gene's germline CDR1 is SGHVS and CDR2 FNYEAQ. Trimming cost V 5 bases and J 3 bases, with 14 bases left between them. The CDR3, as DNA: TGTGCCAGCAGCCCCTGGTGGGGGGACAATCAGCCCCAGCATTTT. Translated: CASSPWWGDNQPQHF.

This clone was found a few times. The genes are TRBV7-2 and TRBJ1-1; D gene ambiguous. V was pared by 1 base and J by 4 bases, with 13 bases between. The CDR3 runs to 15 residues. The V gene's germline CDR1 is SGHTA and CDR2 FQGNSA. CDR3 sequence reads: CASSLESGMGTEAFF. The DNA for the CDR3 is TGTGCCAGCAGCTTAGAATCCGGGATGGGCACTGAAGCTTTCTTT.

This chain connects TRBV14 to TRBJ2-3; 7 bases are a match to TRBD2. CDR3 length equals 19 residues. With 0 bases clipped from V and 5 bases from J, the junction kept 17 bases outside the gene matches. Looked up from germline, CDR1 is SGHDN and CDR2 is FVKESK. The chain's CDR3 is CASSQDPGGAGPPLDTQYF. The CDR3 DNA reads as TGTGCCAGCAGCCAAGATCCTGGGGGAGCGGGGCCCCCCCTAGATACGCAGTATTTT.

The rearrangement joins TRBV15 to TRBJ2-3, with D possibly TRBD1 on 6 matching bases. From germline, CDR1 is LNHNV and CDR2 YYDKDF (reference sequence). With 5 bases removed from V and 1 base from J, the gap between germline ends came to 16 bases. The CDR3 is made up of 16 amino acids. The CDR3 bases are TGTGCCACCAGCGAACCCCAGGGGACGGGCACAGATACGCAGTATTTT. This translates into CATSEPQGTGTDTQYF.

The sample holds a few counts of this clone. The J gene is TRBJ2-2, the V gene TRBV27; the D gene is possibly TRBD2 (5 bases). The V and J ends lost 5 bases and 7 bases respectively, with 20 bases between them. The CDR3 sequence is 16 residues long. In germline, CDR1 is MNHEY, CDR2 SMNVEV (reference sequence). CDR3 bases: TGTGCCAGCAGTCCCCGCGACGGTCGGGGTCTCGGGGAGCTGTTTTTT. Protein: CASSPRDGRGLGELFF.

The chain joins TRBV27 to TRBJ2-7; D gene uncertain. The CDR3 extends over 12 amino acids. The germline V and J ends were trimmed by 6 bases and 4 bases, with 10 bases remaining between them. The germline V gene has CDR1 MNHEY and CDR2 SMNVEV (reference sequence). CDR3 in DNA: TGTGCCAGCAGGTCCACCACATACGAGCAGTACTTC. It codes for CASRSTTYEQYF.

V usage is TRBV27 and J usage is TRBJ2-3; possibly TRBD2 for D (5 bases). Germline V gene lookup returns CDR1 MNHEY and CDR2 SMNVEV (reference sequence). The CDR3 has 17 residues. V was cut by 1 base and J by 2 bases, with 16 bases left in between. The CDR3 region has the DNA TGTGCCAGCAGTTTATATTCTAGCACCCCTGACACAGATACGCAGTATTTT. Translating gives CASSLYSSTPDTDTQYF.

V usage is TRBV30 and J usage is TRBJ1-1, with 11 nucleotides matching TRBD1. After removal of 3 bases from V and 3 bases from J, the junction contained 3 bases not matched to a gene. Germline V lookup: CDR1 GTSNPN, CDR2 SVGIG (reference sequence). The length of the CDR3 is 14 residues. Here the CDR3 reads CAWRGQGAHTEAFF. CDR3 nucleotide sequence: TGTGCCTGGAGAGGACAGGGGGCGCACACTGAAGCTTTCTTT.

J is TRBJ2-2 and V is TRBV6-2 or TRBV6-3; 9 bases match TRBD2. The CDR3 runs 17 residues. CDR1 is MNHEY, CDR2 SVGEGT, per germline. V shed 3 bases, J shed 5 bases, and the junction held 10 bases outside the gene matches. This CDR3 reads CASSYLRGRALTGELFF. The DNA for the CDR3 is TGTGCCAGCAGTTATCTCCGCGGGAGGGCCTTGACCGGGGAGCTGTTTTTT.

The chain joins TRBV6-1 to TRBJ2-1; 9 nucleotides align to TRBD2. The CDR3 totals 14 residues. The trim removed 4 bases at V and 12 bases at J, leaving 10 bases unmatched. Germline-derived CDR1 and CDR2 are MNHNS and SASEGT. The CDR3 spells CASSVASGNTWQFF. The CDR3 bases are TGTGCCAGCAGTGTAGCTAGCGGGAATACGTGGCAGTTCTTC.

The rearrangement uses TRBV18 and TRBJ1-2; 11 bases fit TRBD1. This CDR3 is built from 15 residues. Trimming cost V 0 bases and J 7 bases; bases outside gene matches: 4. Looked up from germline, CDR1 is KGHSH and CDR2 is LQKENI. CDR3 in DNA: TGTGCCAGCTCACCACCGGGACAGGGGGGAATTGGCTACACCTTC. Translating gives CASSPPGQGGIGYTF.

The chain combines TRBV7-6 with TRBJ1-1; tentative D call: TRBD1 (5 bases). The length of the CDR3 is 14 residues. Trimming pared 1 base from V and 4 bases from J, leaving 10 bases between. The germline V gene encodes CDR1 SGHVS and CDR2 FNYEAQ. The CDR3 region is CASSLEQGATEAFF. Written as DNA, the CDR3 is TGTGCCAGCAGCTTAGAGCAGGGCGCCACTGAAGCTTTCTTT.

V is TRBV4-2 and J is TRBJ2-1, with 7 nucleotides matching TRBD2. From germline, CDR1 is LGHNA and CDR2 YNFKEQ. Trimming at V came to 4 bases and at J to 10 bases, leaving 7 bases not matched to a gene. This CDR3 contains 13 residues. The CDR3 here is CASSPSTGGEQFF. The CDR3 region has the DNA TGTGCCAGCAGCCCATCTACCGGGGGGGAGCAGTTCTTC.

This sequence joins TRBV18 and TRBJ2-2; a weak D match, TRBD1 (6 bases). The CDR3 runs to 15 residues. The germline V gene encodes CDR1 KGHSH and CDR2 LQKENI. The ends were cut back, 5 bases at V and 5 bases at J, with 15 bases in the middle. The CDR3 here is CASSREQGSTGELFF. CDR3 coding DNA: TGTGCCAGCTCAAGAGAACAGGGTTCTACCGGGGAGCTGTTTTTT. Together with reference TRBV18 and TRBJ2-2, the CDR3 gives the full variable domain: NAGVMQNPRHLVRRRGQEARLRCSPMKGHSHVYWYRQLPEEGLKFMVYLQKENIIDESGMPKERFSAEFPKEGPSILRIQQVVRGDSAAYFCASSREQGSTGELFFGEGSRLTVL.

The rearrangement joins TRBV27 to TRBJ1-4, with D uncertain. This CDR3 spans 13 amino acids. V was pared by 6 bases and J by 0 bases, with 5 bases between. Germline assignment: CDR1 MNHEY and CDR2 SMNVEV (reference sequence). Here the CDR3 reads CASSPTTNEKLFF. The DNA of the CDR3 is TGTGCCAGCAGCCCTACAACTAATGAAAAACTGTTTTTT.